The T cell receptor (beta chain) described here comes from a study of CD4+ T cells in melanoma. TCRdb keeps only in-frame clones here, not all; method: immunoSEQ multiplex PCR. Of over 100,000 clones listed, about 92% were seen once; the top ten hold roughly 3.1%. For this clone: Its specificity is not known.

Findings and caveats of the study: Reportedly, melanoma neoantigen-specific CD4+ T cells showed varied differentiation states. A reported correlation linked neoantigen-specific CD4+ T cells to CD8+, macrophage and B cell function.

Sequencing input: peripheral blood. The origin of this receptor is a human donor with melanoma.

The CDR3 is CASSVVGRGTYEQYF. For the CDR3, the DNA is TGTGCCAGCAGCGTAGTAGGTAGGGGGACCTACGAGCAGTACTTC. The V and J genes are TRBV9 and TRBJ2-7; possibly TRBD1 for D (6 bases). CDR1 is SGDLS, CDR2 YYNGEE, per germline. The ends were cut back, 0 bases at V and 2 bases at J, with 12 bases in the middle. This CDR3 region has 15 residues.